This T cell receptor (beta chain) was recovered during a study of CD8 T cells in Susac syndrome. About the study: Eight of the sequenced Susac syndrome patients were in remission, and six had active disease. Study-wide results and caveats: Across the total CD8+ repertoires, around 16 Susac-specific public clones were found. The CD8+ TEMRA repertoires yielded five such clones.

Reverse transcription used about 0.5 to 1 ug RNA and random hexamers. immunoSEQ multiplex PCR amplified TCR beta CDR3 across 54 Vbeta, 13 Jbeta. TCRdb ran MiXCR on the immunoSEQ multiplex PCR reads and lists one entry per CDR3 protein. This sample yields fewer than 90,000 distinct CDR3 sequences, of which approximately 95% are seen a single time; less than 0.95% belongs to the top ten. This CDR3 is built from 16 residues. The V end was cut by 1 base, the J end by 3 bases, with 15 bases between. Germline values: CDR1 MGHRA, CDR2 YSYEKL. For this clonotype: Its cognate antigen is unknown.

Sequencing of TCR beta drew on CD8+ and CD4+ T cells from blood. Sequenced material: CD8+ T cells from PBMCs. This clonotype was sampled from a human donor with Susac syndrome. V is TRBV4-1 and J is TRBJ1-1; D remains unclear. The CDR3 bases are TGCGCCAGCAGCCAAGCGTTTCGAGTGGCGGACACTGAAGCTTTCTTT. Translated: CASSQAFRVADTEAFF.